The rows below give T cell receptor beta chains drawn from one sample of a study of CD4 T cells in relation to SARS-CoV-2 and coronaviruses. TCRdb keeps only in-frame clones here, not all; method: immunoSEQ multiplex PCR. The table lists about 36,000 clones, 77% of them singletons. These receptors have no known antigen. The specimen sequenced was memory CD4+ T cells from PBMCs, cultured in vitro. The receptors shown here come from an adult with COVID-19. Each CDR3 is given with its conserved first and last residue. The order of the fields is CDR3 protein, CDR3 DNA, D gene, V gene, J gene, clone size. D genes are given only for firm matches. Clone size, where shown, is once, few, many, or a class for clones that have expanded.

CASSQQGSETQYF	TGTGCCAGCAGCCAGCAGGGGTCAGAGACCCAGTACTTC	NA	TRBV3-1/TRBV3-2	TRBJ2-5	NA
CASRPLGARYNEQFF	TGTGCCAGCAGACCTCTGGGGGCTCGCTACAATGAGCAGTTCTTC	NA	TRBV5-8	TRBJ2-1	NA
CASSENTGELFF	TGTGCCAGCAGCGAAAACACCGGGGAGCTGTTTTTT	NA	TRBV11-3	TRBJ2-2	NA
CASRTGAWGETQYF	TGTGCCAGCAGAACAGGGGCGTGGGGAGAGACCCAGTACTTC	TRBD1	TRBV28	TRBJ2-5	NA
CASSPQRTPTEEQYF	TGCGCCAGCAGCCCACAACGGACCCCGACAGAAGAGCAGTACTTC	NA	TRBV5-1	TRBJ2-7	once
CASSLENEQFF	TGTGCCAGCAGCCTGGAGAATGAGCAGTTCTTC	NA	TRBV6-5	TRBJ2-1	few
CASSRAGSYNEQFF	TGTGCCAGCAGCCGAGCGGGGTCCTACAATGAGCAGTTCTTC	TRBD2	TRBV2	TRBJ2-1	NA
CASSLGPREAFF	TGTGCCAGCAGCTTAGGCCCCAGGGAAGCTTTCTTT	NA	TRBV11-2	TRBJ1-1	NA
CASPSPGTGTGVSEQFF	TGTGCCAGCCCTTCCCCCGGGACAGGGACAGGGGTATCTGAGCAGTTCTTC	TRBD1	TRBV7-9	TRBJ2-1	NA
CASSLGQVYEQYF	TGTGCCAGTAGTCTGGGACAGGTCTACGAGCAGTACTTC	TRBD1	TRBV19	TRBJ2-7	NA
CAWSLDREHSPLHF	TGTGCCTGGAGTTTGGACCGTGAGCATTCACCCCTCCACTTT	NA	TRBV30	TRBJ1-6	few
CASSQRGGGPITDTQYF	TGTGCCAGCAGCCAACGAGGGGGAGGGCCGATCACAGATACGCAGTATTTT	NA	TRBV2	TRBJ2-3	few
CASTQGPGNQPQHF	TGTGCCAGCACCCAAGGGCCGGGCAATCAGCCCCAGCATTTT	NA	TRBV7-9	TRBJ1-5	NA
CASSPNTGANVLTF	TGTGCCAGCTCACCTAACACTGGGGCCAACGTCCTGACTTTC	NA	TRBV18	TRBJ2-6	NA
CASSEAGRESGFF	TGCGCCAGCAGCGAAGCGGGGAGGGAGAGCGGGTTCTTC	TRBD2	TRBV5-1	TRBJ2-1	NA
CASSTQGEEAKNIQYF	TGTGCCAGTAGTACCCAGGGAGAAGAGGCCAAAAACATTCAGTACTTC	NA	TRBV19	TRBJ2-4	NA
CASSVGSGRASTDTQYF	TGTGCCAGCAGCGTAGGAAGCGGGAGGGCCAGCACAGATACGCAGTATTTT	TRBD2	TRBV9	TRBJ2-3	NA
CASSRRGQETQYF	TGTGCCAGCAGCAGACGTGGGCAAGAGACCCAGTACTTC	NA	TRBV28	TRBJ2-5	NA
CASSLKDTQYF	TGTGCCAGCAGTCTGAAAGATACGCAGTATTTT	NA	TRBV25-1	TRBJ2-3	NA
CASSLDLADEQFF	TGTGCCAGCAGCTTGGATCTAGCGGATGAGCAGTTCTTC	TRBD2	TRBV5-4	TRBJ2-1	NA
CASRAGEYSEQFF	TGTGCTAGTAGGGCGGGAGAGTATAGTGAGCAGTTCTTC	TRBD2	TRBV19	TRBJ2-1	few
CASSLTPGYEQYF	TGTGCCAGCAGCCTAACCCCCGGGTACGAGCAGTACTTC	NA	TRBV9	TRBJ2-7	NA